This T cell receptor (beta chain) stems from a study of cytomegalovirus exposure and HLA in healthy donors (dated by TCRdb to 2017 to 2019). Regarding the study in general: According to an earlier analysis of several hundred of the donors, about 190 million T cells yielded some 110 million unique TCR beta sequences and more than 250 Gb of sequence data. Around 300 gigabases of sequencing data and roughly 90 million unique TCR sequences were included in an early release covering over 600 HLA-typed donors. The genetic ancestry cluster associated with self-reported Caucasian donors included about 81% of the roughly 400 genotyped donors. The study aimed to test whether cataloging public T cell receptors could reveal signatures of past pathogen exposure. The T cell repertoires of around 730 subjects were profiled by immunosequencing and related to cytomegalovirus serostatus. Along with the roughly 700-subject first cohort, a separate validation cohort of over a hundred different subjects was used. The study combined high-throughput TCR immunosequencing, statistical association of individual TCRs with disease status, and machine learning to predict cytomegalovirus infection status. A later analysis re-examined previously published TCR beta repertoires from 610 or so donors and added high-resolution HLA genotyping to investigate patterns of TCR occurrence. In the later analysis, no new phenotypic data were used to find candidate immune exposures; instead, reliance was placed on TCR beta sequences and their occurrence across donors. An earlier analysis of a few hundred of the donors applied high-throughput TCR beta sequencing to assess whether each TCR beta V gene segment acted as functional or pseudogenic. Donor age, sex, ethnicity and CMV serostatus were compiled alongside the repertoire data. In a later genetic analysis, genome-wide SNP genotypes for 398 of the 666 donors were used, and that subset was treated as a discovery cohort. Every discovery cohort repertoire had been produced on one sequencing platform. Both class I and class II loci were covered by HLA typing, at four-digit resolution. The number of donors typed differed by locus, with roughly 620-630 for A, B, C, DRB1 and DQB1, 522 for DQA1, under 610 for DPA1, and some 470 for DPB1. Because of strong linkage in the cohort, roughly five DR-DQ haplotypes were treated as single units for association and clustering. Among about 390 genotyped donors of the cohort, an average of roughly 240,000 unique TCR beta nucleotide sequences were sequenced per donor, around a sixth of them non-productive.

The cohort was made up of approximately 700 healthy bone marrow donors. At the time of sampling, all cohort members were nominally healthy, though unrecorded immune exposures were likely present. The donor tested CMV seronegative, placing the donor among the roughly 350 seronegative members of the cohort. Every donor gave a peripheral blood sample, and the peripheral blood mononuclear cells from that sample were used for TCR beta sequencing. Genomic DNA extraction from the blood cell samples was performed with the Qiagen DNeasy Blood Extraction Kit. The CDR3, cysteine through phenylalanine, is 12 amino acids long. Only the CDR3 region is kept as DNA, spanning 36 bases read in frame from base 1. For CDR1 and CDR2, the germline V gene lists MDHEN and SYDVKM. The junction shows trimming of 5 bases on V and 4 bases on J, plus 6 bases between the germline ends. About this clone itself: The target of this receptor is not known. Nothing much larger sits one base from this clone, and base qualities are not available.

The method was the immunoSEQ multiplex PCR assay. A mixture of 60 forward primers for TCR Vbeta segments and 13 reverse primers for TCR Jbeta segments was used in the multiplex PCR. The CDR3 region of rearranged TCR beta genes was amplified from genomic DNA with a multiplex PCR assay. The amplified TCR beta libraries were sequenced on the Illumina HiSeq System as 87-base-pair reads. The paper's processing steps were these. A later analysis tallied roughly 76 million unique TCR beta chains across the 700 or so repertoires, and approximately 12 million of those chains were shared by two or more donors. Raw reads were error-corrected and collapsed into unique sequences with a nearest-neighbor algorithm that merged closely related sequences to remove PCR and sequencing errors. To assign V, D and J gene segments, CDR3 sequences were aligned to IMGT reference sequences. For a sequence to be retained, a match of at least six nucleotides to both a V gene segment and a J gene segment was required. Rearrangements were called productive when the CDR3 lacked stop codons and stayed in frame with V and J; all others were non-productive. Following IMGT convention, CDR3 was defined as the stretch from the second conserved V-encoded cysteine to the conserved J-encoded phenylalanine. In an earlier analysis of 500 to 650 of the donors, sequences lacking an unambiguous match to a single V gene segment were excluded. An earlier analysis of 500 to 700 of the donors classified V segments as functional when productive rearrangements were above 56.7% and as segregating when the standard deviation between donors was above 5%. A statistical classification framework was built for diagnosing cytomegalovirus status from the catalog of TCR beta chain sequences. In a later analysis, V and J genes were assigned by comparing TCR nucleotide sequences against IMGT/GENE-DB human TR gene sequences. Using the TCRdist pipeline, a later analysis assigned CDR3 sequences along with most-parsimonious VDJ recombination scenarios. A later analysis defined each TCR beta chain by its CDR3 amino acid sequence plus V-gene family, and excluded reads lacking a unique V-gene family. As a way to deal with suspected cross-contamination and a sequencing artifact, a later analysis dropped hundreds of nucleotide sequences that were highly shared and had low generation probability. In a later analysis, a clonal expansion index for each public chain was calculated from normalized within-repertoire ranks of inferred template counts. Generation probabilities in a later analysis came from a VDJ recombination model fitted to out-of-frame rearrangements, and those results were checked against IGoR. In a later analysis, hypergeometric tests were used to score TCR-TCR, TCR-HLA and TCR-CMV co-occurrence, with a repertoire-size bias correction applied to TCR pairs. To estimate false discovery rates, a later analysis permuted the HLA or CMV assignments 20 times. In a later analysis, co-occurring TCRs were grouped with DBSCAN, and TCRdist sequence similarity was added when clustering was performed within HLA-allele-positive subsets. Co-occurrence clustering excluded repertoires with fewer than 30,000 or more than 120,000 public chains, plus five with anomalous nucleotide sharing. This immuneACCESS table, as held by TCRdb, lists in-frame sequences with V and J called but not all clones. Of the missing ones, under half trace to an unresolved V gene in checked studies; the others have no known cause. That table furnishes V, J and clone size, whereas the DNA furnished D and trimming. Across this sample there are over 100,000 clones, with 85% to 90% seen only once. Of the sample, about 5% is held by the ten largest clones.

The paper's findings and limits, for the study overall: The presence/absence analyses assumed that sequencing depth was roughly uniform across donors, and that assumption may not be true. Because some donors lacked HLA typing at each locus, the association tests relied only on the typed subset. In this cohort, only TCR beta chains were sequenced, and detectable features were limited by the absence of alpha or paired-chain data. Because counts were too low, 15 to 20 rarely observed V segments, including chromosome 9 orphons, were excluded from the earlier analysis of 587 of the donors. Broadly in line with IMGT annotations, most TCR beta V segments showed up in productive rearrangements about 87% or about 30% of the time in an earlier analysis of around 550 of the donors. In vitro tests confirmed that a few of the cytomegalovirus-associated TCR beta chains recognize cytomegalovirus antigens. Because the 87-base-pair reads could not distinguish some IMGT-functional V segments, including TRBV6-2 and TRBV6-3, those segments were excluded. The study listed over 150 TCR beta chains as associated with cytomegalovirus. In a later analysis, most CMV-associated TCR beta chains were found to appear HLA-restricted, with HLA associations seemingly driven largely by CMV exposure. V-gene and J-gene trimming of TCR beta chains was associated with a missense DCLRE1C variant in a later genetic analysis, and the association was replicated in an independent cohort. Assigning TCR associations to individual alleles was difficult when HLA alleles, especially DR and DQ, strongly co-occurred. In a later analysis, HLA-associated TCR beta chains were found to be more clonally expanded and to have lower generation probabilities than equally common non-associated chains. In a later analysis, TCR association rates were found to vary across HLA loci, with the most associated TCRs seen for DRB1 alleles and the fewest for HLA-C alleles. A further reported finding was that TCR beta sequences accurately predicted the HLA-A and HLA-B alleles for most subjects in the first cohort. In both the original and validation cohorts, the classifier was reported to diagnose cytomegalovirus status with high specificity and sensitivity. In a later analysis, several top co-occurrence clusters were reported to appear linked to parvovirus B19, influenza, CMV and Epstein-Barr virus. Correlated functional status among segregating V segments might be attributable to linkage disequilibrium, but an unknown experimental factor could not be ruled out. Across donors, most TCR sequences were observed very rarely, whereas some public TCRs were present in many individuals. A cluster of highly shared sequence variants was judged likely to represent a technical artifact of the sequencing pipeline. The authors suggested that the approach could potentially be generalized to other disease states and immunological phenotypes. Immune exposure information for the cohort was limited to CMV serostatus. A later genetic analysis reported fewer N-insertions in productive TCRs among donors in an Asian-associated ancestry cluster than the roughly 650-donor mean. In a later analysis, some 18,000 TCR beta sequences were associated with specific HLA alleles at a false discovery rate of 0.05.

The V and J genes are TRBV28 and TRBJ1-3; the D gene cannot be named for sure. The receptor's source is a woman between 25 and 40 years old in good health and CMV-seronegative. Sequences were obtained from PBMCs. The CDR3 has the sequence CASSLGGNTIYF. Read as DNA, the sequence is TGTGCCAGCAGTCTGGGCGGAAACACCATATATTTT.